This T cell receptor beta chain is drawn from a study of blood T cell repertoires in COVID-19. In the study overall: There were acute and convalescent COVID-19 samples, and they came from the United States, Italy and Spain. T cells, B-cell-depleted T cells, or PBMCs supplied cDNA or gDNA.

Authors' analysis steps: Amplifying reference gene primers gave estimates of nucleated cell counts. Produced via immunoSEQ multiplex PCR; TCRdb's table is partial and in-frame only. Clone size and V and J calls were adopted from that table, with D and trimming inferred from the DNA. The table includes a few hundred thousand clones, less than 85% detected once. The clonotype comes from a woman aged 18-35 years with acute or convalescent COVID-19. Material for sequencing was peripheral blood.

The CDR3 sequence is CASKPGTGEAGNYGYTF. The DNA for the CDR3 is TGTGCCAGTAAACCCGGGACAGGGGAGGCTGGAAACTATGGCTACACCTTC. This rearrangement joins TRBV19 to TRBJ1-2; the match to TRBD1 covers 10 bases. Germline loops: CDR1 LNHDA, CDR2 SQIVND (reference sequence). The CDR3 runs 17 residues. The junction had 13 bases not matched to a gene; V was cut back by 7 bases and J by 2 bases.